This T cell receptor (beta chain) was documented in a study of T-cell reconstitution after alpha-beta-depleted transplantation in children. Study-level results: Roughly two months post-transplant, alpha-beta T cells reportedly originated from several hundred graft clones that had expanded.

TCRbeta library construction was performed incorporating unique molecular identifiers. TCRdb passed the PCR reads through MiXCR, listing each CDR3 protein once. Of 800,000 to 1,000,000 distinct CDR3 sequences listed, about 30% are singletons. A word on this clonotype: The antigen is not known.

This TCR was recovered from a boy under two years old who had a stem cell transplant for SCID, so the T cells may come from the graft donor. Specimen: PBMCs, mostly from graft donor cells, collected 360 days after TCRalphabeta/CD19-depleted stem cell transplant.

The DNA for the CDR3 is TGTGCCAGCAGCTTCAGGGCAGGGGGCGGCGGCAATCAGCCCCAGCATTTT. This gives the protein CASSFRAGGGGNQPQHF. V and J are TRBV5-4 and TRBJ1-5; 8 bases map to TRBD1. The CDR3 covers 17 residues. CDR1 is SGHNT, CDR2 YYREEE, per germline (reference sequence). With V trimmed by 2 bases and J by 2 bases, 9 bases remained unmatched.